This T cell receptor beta chain was identified during a study of cytomegalovirus exposure and HLA in healthy donors (dated by TCRdb to 2015 to 2018). Regarding the study in general: According to an earlier analysis of a few hundred of the donors, about 180 million T cells yielded 90 million to 140 million unique TCR beta sequences and roughly 280 Gb of sequence data. An early release covering roughly 640 HLA-typed donors comprised approximately 290 gigabases of sequencing data and some 79 million unique TCR sequences. Of the 300 to 500 genotyped donors, over 80% were placed in the genetic ancestry cluster associated with self-reported Caucasian donors. The study was designed to test whether signatures of past pathogen exposure could be identified by cataloging public T cell receptors. The study used immunosequencing to profile the T cell repertoires of 600 to 850 subjects and linked those repertoires to cytomegalovirus serostatus. In addition to the first cohort of several hundred subjects, a separate validation cohort of 120 different subjects was used. To predict cytomegalovirus infection status, the study combined high-throughput TCR immunosequencing, statistical association of individual TCRs with disease status, and machine learning. A later analysis re-analyzed previously published TCR beta repertoires from 550 to 700 donors and added high-resolution HLA genotyping to study TCR occurrence patterns. The later analysis used no new phenotypic data to find candidate immune exposures, relying instead on TCR beta sequences and their occurrence across donors. To decide whether each TCR beta V gene segment behaved as functional or pseudogenic, an earlier analysis of over 500 of the donors relied on high-throughput TCR beta sequencing. Donor age, sex, ethnicity and CMV serostatus were compiled alongside the repertoire data. A later genetic analysis used genome-wide SNP genotypes for about three fifths of the 666 donors, treating that subset as a discovery cohort. All discovery cohort repertoires had been generated using a single sequencing platform. Both class I and class II loci were covered by HLA typing, at four-digit resolution. The number of typed donors differed by locus: about 620-630 for A, B, C, DRB1 and DQB1; 500 to 550 for DQA1; around 610 for DPA1; and roughly 490 for DPB1. Because of strong linkage in the cohort, five DR-DQ haplotypes were treated as single units for association and clustering. Among several hundred genotyped donors of the cohort, an average of approximately 240,000 unique TCR beta nucleotide sequences was sequenced per donor, of which about 18% were non-productive.

Trimming at the junction amounts to 3 bases on V and 15 bases on J, and the germline ends lie 12 bases apart. The germline V gene provides CDR1 MDHEN and CDR2 SYDVKM. The CDR3 sequence holds 11 residues, the cysteine and phenylalanine included. The sequence is cut down to CDR3 DNA, 33 bases in frame from base 1. The receptor library was made with the immunoSEQ multiplex PCR assay. The multiplex PCR relied on a mix of 60 forward primers for TCR Vbeta segments and 13 reverse primers for TCR Jbeta segments. The CDR3 region of rearranged TCR beta genes was amplified from genomic DNA by a multiplex PCR assay. The Illumina HiSeq System was used to sequence the amplified TCR beta libraries as 87-base-pair reads. In the paper's pipeline: A later analysis tallied tens of millions of unique TCR beta chains across the roughly 610 repertoires, and some 12 million of those chains were shared by two or more donors. Raw reads were error-corrected and collapsed into unique sequences by a nearest-neighbor algorithm in which closely related sequences were merged to remove PCR and sequencing errors. CDR3 sequences were aligned to IMGT reference sequences to assign V, D and J gene segments. Each retained sequence needed at least a six-nucleotide match to both a V gene segment and a J gene segment. Rearrangements were classified as productive when the CDR3 lacked stop codons and remained in frame with V and J, and all other rearrangements were classified as non-productive. CDR3 was defined by IMGT convention, running from the second conserved V-encoded cysteine to the conserved J-encoded phenylalanine. In an earlier analysis of more than 550 of the donors, sequences lacking an unambiguous match to a single V gene segment were excluded. In an earlier analysis of around 600 of the donors, V segments were called functional above 56.7% productive rearrangements and were called segregating when the between-donor standard deviation exceeded 5%. A statistical classification framework was developed to diagnose cytomegalovirus status using the catalog of TCR beta chain sequences. A later analysis assigned V and J genes by comparing TCR nucleotide sequences with IMGT/GENE-DB human TR gene sequences. A later analysis assigned CDR3 sequences and most-parsimonious VDJ recombination scenarios with the TCRdist pipeline. A later analysis defined each TCR beta chain by its CDR3 amino acid sequence plus V-gene family, and excluded reads lacking a unique V-gene family. A later analysis removed 600 or so highly shared, low-generation-probability nucleotide sequences to deal with suspected cross-contamination and a sequencing artifact. In a later analysis, a clonal expansion index was calculated for each public chain from normalized within-repertoire ranks of inferred template counts. Generation probabilities in a later analysis came from a VDJ recombination model fitted to out-of-frame rearrangements, and those results were checked against IGoR. A later analysis scored TCR-TCR, TCR-HLA and TCR-CMV co-occurrence with hypergeometric tests, applying a repertoire-size bias correction to TCR pairs. To estimate false discovery rates, a later analysis permuted the HLA or CMV assignments 20 times. In a later analysis, co-occurring TCRs were grouped using DBSCAN, and TCRdist sequence similarity was added for clustering within HLA-allele-positive subsets. For co-occurrence clustering, repertoires with fewer than 30,000 or more than 120,000 public chains were excluded, along with five repertoires with anomalous nucleotide sharing. TCRdb re-hosts the immuneACCESS table, in-frame sequences only. Its copies lack some clones; in the studies checked, an unresolved V gene accounts for under half of them, and the cause for the rest is not known. V and J calls and clone size are copied from that table; D and trimming were computed from the DNA. The sample includes roughly 180,000 clones, with roughly four fifths observed a single time. Of the sample, about 1.5% falls within the top ten clones.

Study-wide conclusions, independent of this receptor: A group of highly shared sequence variants was considered likely to be a technical artifact of the sequencing pipeline. A further reported finding was that TCR beta sequences accurately predicted the HLA-A and HLA-B alleles for most subjects in the first cohort. In a later analysis, HLA-associated TCR beta chains were found to be more clonally expanded and to have lower generation probabilities than equally common non-associated chains. Because HLA typing was missing for some donors at each locus, association tests included only the typed subset. In the study, some 160 TCR beta chains were listed as associated with cytomegalovirus. This cohort had only TCR beta chains sequenced, and the lack of alpha or paired-chain data limited which features could be detected. According to the authors, the approach could potentially be generalized to other disease states and immunological phenotypes. Most TCR sequences were observed very rarely across donors, whereas some public TCRs were present in many individuals. In a later analysis, 16,951 TCR beta sequences were associated with specific HLA alleles at a false discovery rate of 0.05. Cytomegalovirus status was reported to be diagnosed by the classifier with high specificity and sensitivity in both the original and validation cohorts. In a later analysis, several top co-occurrence clusters were reported to appear linked to parvovirus B19, influenza, CMV and Epstein-Barr virus. V-gene and J-gene trimming of TCR beta chains was associated with a missense DCLRE1C variant in a later genetic analysis, and the association was replicated in an independent cohort. In an earlier analysis of several hundred of the donors, most TCR beta V segments were observed in productive rearrangements about 87% or about 30% of the time, broadly matching IMGT annotations. In a later genetic analysis, fewer N-insertions in productive TCRs were reported among donors in an Asian-associated ancestry cluster than the roughly 700-donor mean. Assigning TCR associations to individual alleles was difficult when HLA alleles, especially DR and DQ, strongly co-occurred. Correlated functional status among segregating V segments might reflect linkage disequilibrium, but an unknown experimental factor could not be ruled out. In vitro tests confirmed that a few of the cytomegalovirus-associated TCR beta chains recognize cytomegalovirus antigens. CMV serostatus was the only immune exposure information available for the cohort. Presence/absence analyses assumed roughly uniform sequencing depth across donors, an assumption that may not hold. Most CMV-associated TCR beta chains appeared to be HLA-restricted in a later analysis, and the HLA associations seemed to be driven largely by CMV exposure. Seventeen rarely observed V segments, including chromosome 9 orphons, were excluded from the earlier analysis of about 610 of the donors because counts were too low. In a later analysis, the rate of TCR association differed among HLA loci, with DRB1 alleles having the most associated TCRs and HLA-C alleles having the fewest. The 87-base-pair reads could not distinguish some IMGT-functional V segments, including TRBV6-2 and TRBV6-3, so those segments were excluded.

Note on this clone: This clone's antigen is unknown. Per-base qualities were not stored, and no clone one base away is much larger.

The cohort comprised some 680 healthy bone marrow donors. At the time of sampling, all cohort members were nominally healthy, though unrecorded immune exposures were likely present. The donor was CMV seronegative and belonged to the group of roughly 330 seronegative cohort members. A peripheral blood sample was provided by each donor, and peripheral blood mononuclear cells were used for TCR beta sequencing. Genomic DNA extraction from the blood cell samples was performed with the Qiagen DNeasy Blood Extraction Kit. The sequence links TRBV28 to TRBJ2-1, with the D segment identity uncertain. The specimen was PBMCs. The sequence derives from a man between 18 and 29 years old in good health and CMV-seronegative. This receptor carries the CDR3 CASSLIGDAFF. Here is the DNA: TGTGCCAGCAGTTTGATAGGAGATGCGTTCTTC.